These T cell receptor beta chains were read from a single sample in a study of T cells after yellow fever vaccination. MiXCR, run by TCRdb on the 5' RACE reads, gives a single entry per CDR3 protein. The sample contains fewer than 650,000 distinct CDR3 sequences, 21% of which appear only once. The sample here was PBMCs, taken less than 25 days after the first yellow fever vaccination. The source is a young man who received the YFV17D yellow fever vaccine. CDR3s include the opening cysteine and the closing phenylalanine or tryptophan. The D gene is left open where the match is weak. Only part of the rows carry a size: once, few, many, or a class if the clone is expanded.

TRBJ2-3	.	TRBV6-1	.	CASRLSGTGADTQYF	TGTGCCAGCAGACTTAGCGGCACCGGCGCAGATACGCAGTATTTT
TRBJ1-1	few	TRBV7-2	TRBD1	CASSSGTGAVRTEAFF	TGTGCCAGCAGCTCCGGGACAGGGGCGGTAAGGACTGAAGCTTTCTTT
TRBJ1-2	.	TRBV7-9	.	CASSLDGGRPYGYTF	TGTGCCAGCAGCTTAGATGGGGGACGCCCCTATGGCTACACCTTC
TRBJ2-5	.	TRBV21-1	.	CASSKPRGQPQETQYF	TGTGCCAGCAGCAAACCCAGGGGACAGCCCCAAGAGACCCAGTACTTC
TRBJ2-7	.	TRBV7-2	.	CASSREGGPYEQYF	TGTGCCAGCAGCCGAGAGGGGGGACCCTACGAGCAGTACTTC
TRBJ2-3	few	TRBV7-2	.	CASSLAWVTDTQYF	TGTGCCAGCAGCCTAGCATGGGTCACAGATACGCAGTATTTT
TRBJ2-1	.	TRBV11-3	.	CASSSRPNNEQFF	TGTGCCAGCAGCTCAAGACCGAACAATGAGCAGTTCTTC
TRBJ2-3	.	TRBV7-3	TRBD1	CASSSIDRGTQYF	TGTGCCAGCAGCTCGATCGACAGGGGTACGCAGTATTTT
TRBJ1-6	few	TRBV6-2/TRBV6-3	.	CASSYGSRINSPLHF	TGTGCCAGCAGTTACGGCAGCCGAATCAATTCACCCCTCCACTTT
TRBJ1-1	few	TRBV20-1	.	CSATIGPWGTEAFF	TGCAGTGCTACTATCGGGCCTTGGGGCACTGAAGCTTTCTTT
TRBJ2-1	few	TRBV5-1	TRBD2	CASSSPSGDEQFF	TGCGCCAGCAGCTCTCCTAGCGGTGATGAGCAGTTCTTC
TRBJ2-1	few	TRBV11-1	TRBD2	CASSLRTSGGRYNEQFF	TGTGCCAGCAGCTTAAGGACTAGCGGGGGGAGATACAATGAGCAGTTCTTC
TRBJ1-2	.	TRBV20-1	.	CSAHDLDHGYTF	TGCAGTGCTCACGACCTTGACCATGGCTACACCTTC
TRBJ2-1	few	TRBV7-9	TRBD1	CASSTGQGFYNEQFF	TGTGCCAGCAGCACCGGACAGGGTTTCTACAATGAGCAGTTCTTC
TRBJ2-3	.	TRBV12-3/TRBV12-4	.	CASTPSTAVTDTQYF	TGTGCCAGCACCCCTTCAACAGCCGTCACAGATACGCAGTATTTT
TRBJ2-1	.	TRBV19	.	CASSWAGNEQFF	TGTGCCAGTAGTTGGGCGGGGAATGAGCAGTTCTTC
TRBJ2-3	.	TRBV7-2	TRBD2	CAIPGLAVDTQYF	TGTGCCATCCCGGGACTAGCGGTAGATACGCAGTATTTT
TRBJ2-2	.	TRBV24-1	.	CATSDIQVHGELFF	TGTGCCACCAGTGATATCCAGGTTCACGGGGAGCTGTTTTTT
TRBJ2-6	.	TRBV6-6	.	CASSPGRANVLTF	TGTGCCAGCAGCCCCGGCCGGGCCAACGTCCTGACTTTC
TRBJ2-3	.	TRBV6-1	.	CASTRGRGLSTDTQYF	TGTGCCAGCACCAGGGGACGGGGACTTAGCACAGATACGCAGTATTTT
TRBJ2-3	few	TRBV24-1	.	CATSEGRNTDTQYF	TGTGCCACCAGTGAAGGTAGAAACACAGATACGCAGTATTTT
TRBJ1-1	few	TRBV20-1	.	CSAAVTGRRRTEAFF	TGCAGTGCCGCAGTCACGGGGCGAAGAAGAACTGAAGCTTTCTTT
TRBJ1-2	few	TRBV27	.	CASTSLRANYGYTF	TGTGCCAGCACCAGTCTTAGGGCTAACTATGGCTACACCTTC
TRBJ1-1	.	TRBV4-2	.	CASSLLGHDEAFF	TGTGCCAGCAGCCTACTTGGTCACGATGAAGCTTTCTTT
TRBJ2-2	few	TRBV2	.	CARRQARNTGELFF	TGTGCCAGGAGACAGGCGAGAAACACCGGGGAGCTGTTTTTT
TRBJ1-2	few	TRBV10-3	TRBD1	CAIRQQEGQGYGYTF	TGTGCCATCAGACAACAAGAGGGACAGGGCTATGGCTACACCTTC
TRBJ1-5	few	TRBV7-2	TRBD1	CATARTGQGNQPQHF	TGTGCCACCGCCCGGACAGGACAGGGCAATCAGCCCCAGCATTTT
TRBJ2-1	.	TRBV7-3	.	CASSVGKYNEQFF	TGTGCCAGCAGCGTAGGGAAATACAATGAGCAGTTCTTC
TRBJ2-7	.	TRBV5-6	.	CASSLGRQAEQYF	TGTGCCAGCAGCTTGGGCAGGCAAGCCGAGCAGTACTTC
TRBJ2-5	few	TRBV19	TRBD2	CASSGIASGEQETQYF	TGTGCCAGTAGTGGGATCGCTAGCGGGGAACAAGAGACCCAGTACTTC
TRBJ2-5	many	TRBV29-1	.	CSVEDLAQETQYF	TGCAGCGTTGAAGATCTTGCACAAGAGACCCAGTACTTC